This TCR beta chain was sequenced in a study of blood T cell repertoires in COVID-19. Across the study: Sites in the United States, Italy and Spain provided acute and convalescent COVID-19 samples.

Original methodology: Nucleated cell number was recorded as an estimate derived from reference gene primer amplification. Produced via immunoSEQ multiplex PCR; TCRdb's table is partial and in-frame only. V, J and clone size derive from that table, while D and trimming were established from the DNA sequence. Here the sample spans around 700,000 clones, approximately 90% being singletons. The CDR3 runs to 15 residues. Looked up from germline, CDR1 is SGHVS and CDR2 is FNYEAQ. The ends were cut back, 0 bases at V and 12 bases at J, with 18 bases in the middle. This TCR was sampled from a woman aged 18-35 years with acute or convalescent COVID-19. The chain employs TRBV7-6 and TRBJ2-1, with D possibly being TRBD2 (6 bases). The sample comprised peripheral blood. In DNA, the CDR3 is TGTGCCAGCAGCTTAGCTCCCAGTCAGGGAGGTGGGCAGTTCTTC. It translates to CASSLAPSQGGGQFF.